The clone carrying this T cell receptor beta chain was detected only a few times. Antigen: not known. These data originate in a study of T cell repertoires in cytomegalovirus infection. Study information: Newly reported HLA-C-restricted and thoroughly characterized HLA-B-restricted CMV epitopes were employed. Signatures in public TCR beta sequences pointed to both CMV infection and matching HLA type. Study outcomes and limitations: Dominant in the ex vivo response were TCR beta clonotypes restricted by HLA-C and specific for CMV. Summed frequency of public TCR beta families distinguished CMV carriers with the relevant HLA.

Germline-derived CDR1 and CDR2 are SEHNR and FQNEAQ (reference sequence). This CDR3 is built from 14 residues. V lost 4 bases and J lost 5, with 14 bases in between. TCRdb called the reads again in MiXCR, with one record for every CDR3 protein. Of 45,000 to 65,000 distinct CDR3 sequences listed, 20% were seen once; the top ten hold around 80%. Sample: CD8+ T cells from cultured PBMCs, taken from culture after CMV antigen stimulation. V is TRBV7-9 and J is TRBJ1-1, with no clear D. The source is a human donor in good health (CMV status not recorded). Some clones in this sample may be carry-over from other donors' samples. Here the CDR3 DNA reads TGTGCCAGCAGCTCGCCGCAGTTGAGGACTGAAGCTTTCTTT. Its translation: CASSSPQLRTEAFF.